Listed here is a single T cell receptor (beta chain). The source of the sample is a study of technical replicates of blood from several donors. Assay: immunoSEQ multiplex PCR; the TCRdb copy retains only in-frame clones and omits some. The sample holds 60,000 to 80,000 clones, roughly 89% seen once. Sequencing was done on a sample of PBMCs. The source of this sequence is a human donor in good health. Some clones in this sample may be carry-over from other donors' samples.

The CDR3 sequence: CAWSGTGVVDTQYF. The CDR3 DNA sequence: TGTGCCTGGAGTGGGACAGGGGTGGTAGATACGCAGTATTTT. The chain links TRBV30 to TRBJ2-3, with 9 positions matching TRBD1. From germline, CDR1 is GTSNPN and CDR2 SVGIG (reference sequence). This CDR3 region has 14 residues. V gave up 1 base and J gave up 5 bases; unmatched junction bases: 4.